A selection of T cell receptor beta chains follows, all from one sample in a study of T-cell reconstitution after alpha-beta-depleted transplantation in children. TCRdb re-called the PCR reads with MiXCR, one entry per CDR3 protein. The sample has just over 950,000 distinct CDR3 sequences; about 30% are singletons. The material was PBMCs, mostly from graft donor cells, obtained 360 days after TCRalphabeta/CD19-depleted stem cell transplant. The receptor source for this set is a boy younger than two who had a stem cell transplant for SCID, so the T cells may come from the graft donor. Each CDR3 is given with its conserved first and last residue. A D gene is named only where the DNA matches it firmly. Only part of the rows carry a size: once, few, many, or a class if the clone is expanded.

size | D | J | V | DNA | CDR3
NA | TRBD2 | TRBJ2-1 | TRBV24-1 | TGTGCCACCAGTGAAGCGGGGGGGAACAATGAGCAGTTCTTC | CATSEAGGNNEQFF
NA | NA | TRBJ1-2 | TRBV15 | TGTGCCACCAGCAGCCCAAGGGGAGGACAGAGGACTGTATACACCTTC | CATSSPRGGQRTVYTF
NA | TRBD1 | TRBJ2-1 | TRBV12-3/TRBV12-4 | TGTGCCAGCAGTCGACAGGGGATTGGGAATGAGCAGTTCTTC | CASSRQGIGNEQFF
NA | TRBD1 | TRBJ1-6 | TRBV9 | TGTGCCAGCAGCGCCGGGACAGGGAATTCACCCCTCCACTTT | CASSAGTGNSPLHF
few | NA | TRBJ2-2 | TRBV9 | TGTGCCAGCAACGAGGGAGTCAACACCGGGGAGCTGTTTTTT | CASNEGVNTGELFF
few | NA | TRBJ2-2 | TRBV4-3 | TGCGCCAGCAGCCAATCAGGGTCTCGGAACACCGGGGAGCTGTTTTTT | CASSQSGSRNTGELFF
few | TRBD2 | TRBJ2-7 | TRBV3-1 | TGTGCCAGCAGCCGACTCGTTCCGGGGGGAAGCTCCTACGAGCAGTACTTC | CASSRLVPGGSSYEQYF
NA | NA | TRBJ2-3 | TRBV5-1 | TGCGCCAGCAGCTTGACGTCGAGGGGGGTAGATACGCAGTATTTT | CASSLTSRGVDTQYF
NA | NA | TRBJ2-7 | TRBV9 | TGTGCCAGCAGCGTAAAGTCAGGGAGCGACGAGCAGTACTTC | CASSVKSGSDEQYF
few | TRBD2 | TRBJ2-1 | TRBV5-6 | TGTGCCAGCAGCTATGAGCCACTAGCGGTCCACGGTAATGAGCAGTTCTTC | CASSYEPLAVHGNEQFF
few | NA | TRBJ2-7 | TRBV5-1 | TGCGCCAGCAGCTTGGCCGCGCAGACAACCTACGAGCAGTACTTC | CASSLAAQTTYEQYF
NA | TRBD2 | TRBJ2-3 | TRBV4-1 | TGCGCCAGCAGCCAAGAGGGACTAGCGGGGGCCTACACAGATACGCAGTATTTT | CASSQEGLAGAYTDTQYF
once | TRBD2 | TRBJ2-7 | TRBV5-1 | TGCGCCAGCAGCCCTGAGCGGGGGGGCCGCCACGAGCAGTACTTC | CASSPERGGRHEQYF
NA | NA | TRBJ2-2 | TRBV12-3/TRBV12-4 | TGTGCCAGCAGTTTAAATTTAAGGGGTCTAGCGCTAAACACCGGGGAGCTGTTTTTT | CASSLNLRGLALNTGELFF
NA | NA | TRBJ2-7 | TRBV19 | TGTGCCAGTGGGCCCAGTCCCATAACCTACGAGCAGTACTTC | CASGPSPITYEQYF
NA | NA | TRBJ1-5 | TRBV12-3/TRBV12-4 | TGTGCCAGCAGTCGAGACAGCCGCAATCAGCCCCAGCATTTT | CASSRDSRNQPQHF
NA | NA | TRBJ2-7 | TRBV25-1 | TGTGCCAGCAGTGATCATAATACCTACGAGCAGTACTTC | CASSDHNTYEQYF
NA | TRBD1 | TRBJ1-4 | TRBV5-1 | TGCGCCAGCAGCTTTGACAGGGTGGGACAAAAACTGTTTTTT | CASSFDRVGQKLFF
NA | TRBD2 | TRBJ2-1 | TRBV5-1 | TGCGCCAGCAGCTTGGGCGAGCGGGGGTACAATGAGCAGTTCTTC | CASSLGERGYNEQFF
many | TRBD2 | TRBJ2-7 | TRBV7-2 | TGTGCCAGCAGCTTAGGTAGCGGGGGGGCCTACGAGCAGTACTTC | CASSLGSGGAYEQYF
few | TRBD2 | TRBJ2-3 | TRBV6-2/TRBV6-3 | TGTGCCAGCAGTTACCTCCTAGCGGGCCACACAGATACGCAGTATTTT | CASSYLLAGHTDTQYF
once | TRBD2 | TRBJ2-3 | TRBV6-2/TRBV6-3 | TGTGCCAGCAGTTACTGGCACCAGGGGCAACTAGCGGGGGACACAGATACGCAGTATTTT | CASSYWHQGQLAGDTDTQYF
few | TRBD1 | TRBJ1-3 | TRBV15 | TGTGCCACCAGTACGGACAGGGCAACTGGAAACACCATATATTTT | CATSTDRATGNTIYF
NA | NA | TRBJ2-1 | TRBV10-1 | TGCGCCAGCAGCCGCAGACAGGGAGGGCAGTTCTTC | CASSRRQGGQFF
NA | NA | TRBJ1-6 | TRBV20-1 | TGCAGTGCTAGAAGTGGGACCTCTTCACCCCTCCACTTT | CSARSGTSSPLHF
many | TRBD1 | TRBJ2-1 | TRBV27 | TGTGCCAGCAGTTTAAGGGGACAGGGGTGGCACAATGAGCAGTTCTTC | CASSLRGQGWHNEQFF